These 30 T cell receptor beta chains came from one sample sequenced in a study of tumor-infiltrating lymphocytes in primary liver carcinoma. Germline DNA was also extracted, with blood RNA taken from unsorted whole blood. With approximately 470 ng total RNA as template and a constant-region primer, TCR beta cDNA was made. Three nested multiplex PCR rounds, a slightly modified ARM-PCR method, built the TCR beta libraries. The opening two PCR rounds, ten to eleven cycles each, paired TRBV1-TRBV30 forward primers with a C-beta reverse primer. TCRdb passed the multiplex PCR reads through MiXCR, listing each CDR3 protein once. The sample carries almost 200,000 distinct CDR3 sequences, less than 70% recorded once. Sequencing used peripheral blood. These receptors all stem from a woman in her fifties or sixties with primary liver carcinoma and hepatitis B virus infection.

A note on this clonotype: At one end, the junction sequence differs from germline, possibly due to a read error. The chain is built from TRBV11-2 and TRBJ1-1, with D uncertain. The germline CDR1 and CDR2 sequences are SGHAT and FQNNGV. This CDR3 is 13 amino acids long. The CDR3 bases are TGTACCAGTAGCTCGAGGACGGAGAAAGGGGCTTTCTTT. It translates to CTSSSRTEKGAFF.

This clonotype was observed many times. This chain connects TRBV12-3 or TRBV12-4 to TRBJ2-1, with 10 bases identical to TRBD2. Germline trimming cut 0 bases from V and 6 bases from J; bases unmatched to any gene: 5. The CDR3 extends over 16 amino acids. The CDR3 is CASSLALLAGRNEQFF. Written as DNA, the CDR3 is TGTGCCAGCAGTTTAGCCTTACTAGCGGGACGCAATGAGCAGTTCTTC.

The V and J genes are TRBV10-3 and TRBJ2-2, with 13 positions matching TRBD2. The CDR3 is 17 residues long. Germline CDR1 and CDR2: ENHRY and SYGVKD. The ends lost 4 bases at V and 4 bases at J; junction bases unmatched: 6. This CDR3 is CAISGGLAGPTTGELFF. The CDR3 bases are TGTGCCATCAGTGGGGGACTAGCGGGACCGACCACCGGGGAGCTGTTTTTT.

Worth noting for this clonotype: This may stem from a read error, because a much larger clone lies one nucleotide away. This chain joins TRBV4-1 and TRBJ2-7; D remains unclear. The V gene's germline CDR1 is MGHRA and CDR2 YSYEKL. The CDR3 loop spans 16 amino acids. V was clipped by 3 bases and J by 2 bases, with 17 bases between them. The CDR3 nucleotides read TGCGCCAGCAGCCAGGGCATTAGGTTCGGAACCTACGAGCAGTACTTC. Its protein is CASSQGIRFGTYEQYF.

In the case of this clonotype: A read error is likely, as this CDR3 ends without the conserved phenylalanine or tryptophan. No DNA is shown, since the ends of the CDR3 on it are uncertain; the CDR3 is the one TCRdb lists. The rearrangement uses TRBV11-2 and TRBJ2-7; the listed D gene, TRBD1, was not tested against the DNA. The CDR3 spans 13 amino acids, including both terminal residues. Germline CDR1 and CDR2: SGHAT and FQNNGV. CDR3 in amino acids: CASRLNPGLEEYI.

This chain connects TRBV30 to TRBJ1-1; no clear D gene. The CDR3 spans 13 residues. Trimming stripped 5 bases from V and 3 bases from J, with 13 bases between. CDR1 and CDR2 from the germline V gene are GTSNPN and SVGIG (reference sequence). CDR3 protein: CAWCGRAHTEAFF. DNA of the CDR3: TGTGCCTGGTGTGGAAGGGCACACACTGAAGCTTTCTTT.

In regard to this clonotype: One base away lies a much larger clone, so this may be a sequencing read error. The J gene is TRBJ2-7, the V gene TRBV6-5, with 8 bases fitting TRBD2. Germline V gene lookup returns CDR1 MNHEY and CDR2 SVGAGI. V shed 7 bases and J 3 bases; nucleotides not matched to a gene: 5. The CDR3 extends over 13 amino acids. CDR3 bases: TGTGCCAGCACGGCTAGCGGGCTCTACGAGCAGTACTTC. Its translation: CASTASGLYEQYF.

Only one count was recorded for this clonotype. This chain links TRBV5-6 with TRBJ1-2; tentative D call: TRBD1 (5 bases). Trimming stripped 0 bases from V and 12 bases from J, with 21 bases between. The length of the CDR3 is 15 residues. The germline gives CDR1 SGHDT, CDR2 YYEEEE. CDR3 protein: CASSLVGGLPDGNTF. The CDR3 coding sequence is TGTGCCAGCAGCTTGGTCGGGGGTCTTCCGGACGGCAACACCTTC.

A remark on this clonotype: The germline gene is not matched at one end of the junction; a read error may be the cause. This chain links TRBV11-2 with TRBJ2-1; 8 bases are a match to TRBD2. CDR3 size: 15 residues. Germline CDR1 reads SGHAT; CDR2 reads FQNNGV. CDR3 in amino acids: CATSLELAAHEEQFF. DNA of the CDR3: TGTGCCACCAGCTTAGAACTAGCGGCCCACGAAGAGCAGTTCTTC.

A word on this clonotype: An end of the junction differs from the germline gene, which may be a read error. The chain couples TRBV6-5 to TRBJ1-1, with D possibly matching TRBD1 (5 bases). The CDR3 is 14 amino acids. Germline V gene sequence: CDR1 MNHEY, CDR2 SVGAGI. For the CDR3, the DNA is TGTACCAGCAGTTACTCGCGGGGGAACACTGAAGCATTCTTT. As protein: CTSSYSRGNTEAFF.

With respect to this clonotype: The junction departs from the called germline gene at one end, perhaps through a read error. The chain uses TRBV11-2 and TRBJ2-3; 7 bases agree with TRBD1. Germline values: CDR1 SGHAT, CDR2 FQNNGV. The length of the CDR3 is 15 residues. In DNA, the CDR3 is TGTGCCGGCAGCTCCCGGGACAGTAGCACAGATACGCAGTATTTT. Protein sequence: CAGSSRDSSTDTQYF. Filled out from reference TRBV11-2 and TRBJ2-3, the complete variable domain reads EAGVAQSPRYKIIEKRQSVAFWCNPISGHATLYWYQQILGQGPKLLIQFQNNGVVDDSQLPKDRFSAERLKGVDSTLKIQPAKLEDSAVYLCAGSSRDSSTDTQYFGPGTRLTVL.

In regard to this clonotype: A junction end diverges from the germline sequence, so it may reflect a read error. The chain carries TRBV29-1 and TRBJ2-7, with 10 bases fitting TRBD1. The germline V gene has CDR1 SQVTM and CDR2 ANQGSEA. The length of the CDR3 is 15 residues. The CDR3 sequence is CSATGTGVSLRMEYF. Written as DNA, the CDR3 is TGTAGCGCTACCGGGACAGGGGTTTCCCTAAGAATGGAGTACTTC.

A remark on this clonotype: A junction end diverges from the germline sequence, so it may reflect a read error. This sequence joins TRBV6-1 and TRBJ2-1, with D possibly matching TRBD2 (6 bases). CDR3 size: 14 residues. Germline CDR1 MNHNS, CDR2 SASEGT. This CDR3 is CVSTPGADYNEQFF. The CDR3 DNA reads as TGTGTCAGCACTCCGGGAGCAGATTACAATGAGCAGTTCTTC.

There are many counts of this clonotype. This rearrangement joins TRBV5-1 to TRBJ2-1, with TRBD2 matching over 9 bases. Germline CDR1 and CDR2: SGHRS and YFSETQ. The CDR3 length is 14 residues. Unmatched junction bases numbered 2, after V lost 2 bases and J lost 5 bases. The CDR3 spells CASSFGLANNEQFF. CDR3 coding DNA: TGCGCCAGCAGCTTTGGACTAGCGAACAATGAGCAGTTCTTC. Complete variable domain (other parts from reference TRBV5-1 and TRBJ2-1): KAGVTQTPRYLIKTRGQQVTLSCSPISGHRSVSWYQQTPGQGLQFLFEYFSETQRNKGNFPGRFSGRQFSNSRSEMNVSTLELGDSALYLCASSFGLANNEQFFGPGTRLTVL.

The table lists this clonotype with many counts. The chain uses TRBV10-1 and TRBJ2-2; D is uncertain. This CDR3 has 13 residues. V lost 4 bases to trimming and J lost 7 bases, with 10 bases between them. Germline lookup yields CDR1 WNHNN and CDR2 SYGVQD (reference sequence). The CDR3 is CASSAPDRGELFF. The CDR3 DNA follows: TGCGCCAGCAGTGCCCCGGACCGCGGGGAGCTGTTTTTT.

Remarks on this clonotype: This may come from a read error, since a much larger clone is one base off. The chain uses TRBV5-4 and TRBJ1-5; the match to TRBD1 covers 9 bases. V trimming: 6 bases; J trimming: 4 bases; junction bases outside the gene matches: 5. There are 14 residues in the CDR3. Germline CDR1 SGHNT, CDR2 YYREEE (reference sequence). The CDR3 sequence: CASNHDRGNQPQHF. The CDR3 region has the DNA TGTGCCAGCAACCATGACAGGGGGAATCAGCCCCAGCATTTT.

The chain uses TRBV28 and TRBJ2-2; D not resolved. CDR3 length: 13 amino acids. From germline, CDR1 is MDHEN and CDR2 SYDVKM. V shed 6 bases and J shed 2 bases, with 7 bases lying between them. The CDR3 DNA sequence: TGTGCCAGCAGCCCCTATAACACCGGGGAGCTGTTTTTT. This gives the protein CASSPYNTGELFF. The complete variable domain, with remaining parts taken from reference TRBV28 and TRBJ2-2, reads DVKVTQSSRYLVKRTGEKVFLECVQDMDHENMFWYRQDPGLGLRLIYFSYDVKMKEKGDIPEGYSVSREKKERFSLILESASTNQTSMYLCASSPYNTGELFFGEGSRLTVL.

The rearrangement joins TRBV11-3 to TRBJ2-1, with TRBD1 as a possible D gene (5 bases). V was pared by 6 bases and J by 2 bases, with 14 bases between. Germline-derived CDR1 and CDR2 are SGHNT and YENEEA. The CDR3 has 15 residues. This CDR3 is CASSSVAGTYNEQFF. DNA for the CDR3: TGTGCCAGCAGTTCTGTGGCAGGGACCTACAATGAGCAGTTCTTC. Based on the CDR3 plus reference TRBV11-3 and TRBJ2-1, the full variable domain is EAGVVQSPRYKIIEKKQPVAFWCNPISGHNTLYWYLQNLGQGPELLIRYENEEAVDDSQLPKDRFSAERLKGVDSTLKIQPAELGDSAVYLCASSSVAGTYNEQFFGPGTRLTVL.

V gene TRBV19 combines with J gene TRBJ1-1; the match to TRBD1 covers 7 bases. Germline V gene sequence: CDR1 LNHDA, CDR2 SQIVND (reference sequence). V shed 10 bases, J shed 6 bases, and the junction held 14 bases outside the gene matches. The CDR3 consists of 14 residues. The chain's CDR3 is CANTPNRGWAEAFF. The CDR3, as DNA: TGTGCCAATACCCCAAACAGGGGCTGGGCTGAAGCTTTCTTT.

This clonotype showed up many times. The chain employs TRBV29-1 and TRBJ2-2, with D possibly matching TRBD1 (6 bases). V lost 7 bases and J 3 bases, leaving 12 bases between the germline ends. The CDR3 has 13 amino acids. Germline V gene lookup returns CDR1 SQVTM and CDR2 ANQGSEA. CDR3: CSGGHPDTGELFF. CDR3 bases: TGCAGCGGGGGACACCCAGACACCGGGGAGCTGTTTTTT.

As regards this clonotype: Germline and junction disagree at one end, which may indicate a read error. The rearrangement links TRBV11-2 to TRBJ1-1; 8 bases align to TRBD1. This CDR3 contains 17 residues. Germline V gene data show CDR1 as SGHAT and CDR2 as FQNNGV. CDR3 region: CASSWMVAGGRDNEAFF. Written as DNA, the CDR3 is TGTGCAAGCAGCTGGATGGTGGCAGGGGGCCGCGATAATGAAGCTTTCTTT.

The chain has TRBV7-9 and TRBJ1-2; TRBD1 matches 9 bases. The CDR3 is 14 amino acids. V lost 7 bases and J lost 7; bases outside the gene matches: 10. From germline, CDR1 is SEHNR and CDR2 FQNEAQ (reference sequence). CDR3 nucleotide sequence: TGTGCCAGCACCAATGGACAGGGGATGAGTGGCTACACCTTC. Translating gives CASTNGQGMSGYTF.

The genes are TRBV20-1 and TRBJ1-5, with D perhaps TRBD1 (6 bases). Looked up from germline, CDR1 is DFQATT and CDR2 is SNEGSKA (reference sequence). The V gene lost 3 bases and the J gene lost 5 bases, with 11 bases spanning the gap. The CDR3 covers 13 residues. As DNA, the CDR3 is TGCAGTGCTAGTTTAGGGGGGGATCAGCCCCAGCATTTT. It translates to CSASLGGDQPQHF.

With regard to this clonotype: A much larger clone differs from this one at a single base, so this may be a read error. This chain uses TRBV6-5 with TRBJ1-5, with D possibly TRBD1 on 5 matching bases. From germline, CDR1 is MNHEY and CDR2 SVGAGI. This CDR3 has 15 amino acids. DNA for the CDR3: TGTACCAGCAGTTATGGGCGGGGACCCCATCAGCCCCAGCATTTT. Translating it yields CTSSYGRGPHQPQHF.

Comments on this clonotype: One base away lies a much larger clone, so this may be a sequencing read error. The rearrangement links TRBV14 to TRBJ2-3; D gene ambiguous. V lost 0 bases and J lost 3, with 7 bases in between. The germline gives CDR1 SGHDN, CDR2 FVKESK. CDR3 length equals 14 residues. CDR3 sequence (DNA): TGTGCCAGCAGCCAAGATTGGTGGACAGATACGCAGTATTTT. It yields the protein CASSQDWWTDTQYF.

Note on this clonotype: The CDR3 does not end in the conserved phenylalanine or tryptophan, so this is likely a read error. V is TRBV29-1 and J is TRBJ2-2; the D gene could be TRBD1 or TRBD2 (5 bases each). Looked up from germline, CDR1 is SQVTM and CDR2 is ANQGSEA. The CDR3 totals 14 residues. Here the CDR3 reads CSVEGASRTGELFL. The CDR3, as DNA: TGCAGCGTCGAAGGGGCTAGCCGGACCGGGGAACTGTTTTTA.

Notes on this clonotype: This may be a read error, as it is one base from a much larger clone. The V gene is TRBV4-1, the J gene TRBJ2-1; D may match TRBD1 or TRBD2 (5 bases each). The germline gives CDR1 MGHRA, CDR2 YSYEKL. The CDR3 consists of 14 residues. The CDR3 bases are TGCGCCAGCGGCCAGAGGGGTTCGGGGTATGAGCAGTTCTTC. Its translation: CASGQRGSGYEQFF.

Worth noting for this clonotype: The junction departs from germline at one end; a sequencing error may be responsible. This sequence joins TRBV6-5 and TRBJ2-3; D uncertain. The CDR3 sequence is 12 residues long. Germline assignment: CDR1 MNHEY and CDR2 SVGAGI. Here the CDR3 reads CASNPYADTQYF. The CDR3 bases are TGTGCTAGCAATCCCTATGCTGATACGCAGTATTTT.

For this clonotype: Since no conserved phenylalanine or tryptophan closes the CDR3, a read error is the likely cause. The chain is built from TRBV4-1 and TRBJ1-1; the D gene is possibly TRBD1 (5 bases). Germline V gene lookup returns CDR1 MGHRA and CDR2 YSYEKL. The CDR3 runs to 15 residues. Written as DNA, the CDR3 is TGCGCCAGCAGCCAGGGAGTAGGGGTCTGGACTGGAGCTTTCATT. It encodes CASSQGVGVWTGAFI.

This clonotype came up many times. V and J are TRBV29-1 and TRBJ1-3; no clear D. This CDR3 contains 13 residues. The V and J ends lost 5 bases and 2 bases respectively, with 10 bases between them. Germline V CDR1 and CDR2: SQVTM, ANQGSEA. The CDR3: CSVIQNAGNTIYF. The DNA for the CDR3 is TGCAGCGTTATCCAGAACGCTGGAAACACCATATATTTT.